The entry that follows covers one TCR beta chain sequence. This table comes from immunoSEQ multiplex PCR, and its TCRdb copy is limited to in-frame clones, with some not included. The profile shows about 180,000 clones, almost 80% of them singletons. The length of the CDR3 is 19 residues. Trimming pared 6 bases from V and 0 bases from J, leaving 24 bases between. The germline V gene has CDR1 MDHEN and CDR2 SYDVKM. The data derive from a study of blood T cell repertoires in COVID-19. The wider study: T cells, B-cell-depleted T cells, or PBMCs provided the cDNA or gDNA that served as material.

The receptor's source is a woman between 45 and 65 years old who had recovered from COVID-19. The chain joins TRBV28 to TRBJ2-1, with TRBD1 as a possible D gene (6 bases). What was sequenced was PBMCs or T cells enriched from blood (not recorded which). CDR3 bases: TGTGCCAGCAGCCTCCACATTAGACAGGCACAGAGCTCCTACAATGAGCAGTTCTTC. Encoded protein: CASSLHIRQAQSSYNEQFF. The full variable domain, with the rest looked up from reference TRBV28 and TRBJ2-1, is DVKVTQSSRYLVKRTGEKVFLECVQDMDHENMFWYRQDPGLGLRLIYFSYDVKMKEKGDIPEGYSVSREKKERFSLILESASTNQTSMYLCASSLHIRQAQSSYNEQFFGPGTRLTVL.